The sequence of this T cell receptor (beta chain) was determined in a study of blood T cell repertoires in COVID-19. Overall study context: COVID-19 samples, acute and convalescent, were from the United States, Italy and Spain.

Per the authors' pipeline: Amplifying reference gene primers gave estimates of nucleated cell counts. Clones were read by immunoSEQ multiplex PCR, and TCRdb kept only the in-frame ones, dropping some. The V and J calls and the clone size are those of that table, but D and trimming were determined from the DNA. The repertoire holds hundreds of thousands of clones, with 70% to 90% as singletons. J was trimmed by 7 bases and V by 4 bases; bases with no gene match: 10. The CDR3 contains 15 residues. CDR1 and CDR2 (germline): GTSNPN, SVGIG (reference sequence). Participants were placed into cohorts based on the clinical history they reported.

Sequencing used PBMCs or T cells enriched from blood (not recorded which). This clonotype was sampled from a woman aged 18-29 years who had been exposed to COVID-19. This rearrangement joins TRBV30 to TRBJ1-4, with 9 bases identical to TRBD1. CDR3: CAWNPSGQGGEKLFF. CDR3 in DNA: TGTGCCTGGAACCCCTCGGGACAGGGAGGTGAAAAACTGTTTTTT.